This T cell receptor (beta chain) was found in a study of T cells in Graves' hyperthyroidism and ophthalmopathy (dated by TCRdb to the late 2010s). Study-wide context: Peripheral blood was sampled at the time of initial diagnosis, prior to any treatment. A discovery cohort of about 95 patients, about 43 with Graves' ophthalmopathy and 55 to 65 with stable Graves' hyperthyroidism, was used to find distinguishing TCR V-J signatures. After sampling, hyperthyroidism patients received methimazole starting at 30 mg daily, and ophthalmopathy patients received high-dose intravenous methylprednisolone. TCR Vbeta CDR3 sequencing of 120 to 150 peripheral blood samples (roughly 41 ophthalmopathy, 70 to 85 hyperthyroidism and roughly 17 progressor patients) is reported in the paper. The study also compared thyroid tissue and blood T-cell repertoires from a handful of Graves' hyperthyroidism patients. Prospective prediction of ophthalmopathy was tested in an independent validation cohort consisting of some 18 hyperthyroidism patients and around 16 patients who later progressed to ophthalmopathy. The roughly 91 discovery patients were randomly split 7:3 into training and test sets. What the authors observed across the whole study: A model built on a 13 V-J signature distinguished ophthalmopathy from stable hyperthyroidism, reaching 85% to 90% sensitivity and approximately 83% specificity in cross-validation and 80%/75% in testing. In validation, the model predicted progression to ophthalmopathy with approximately 71% sensitivity and roughly 75% specificity, a median of 6.5 months before onset. Blood samples also contained most of the expanded thyroid clonotypes (frequency above 0.001), which suggests that blood repertoires may reflect thyroid immune responses. No statistical method was used to fix the sample size in advance, and group allocation was not hidden from the investigators.

This clonotype came up a few times. The antigen it binds to is not known. Base-call qualities are not available, and no considerably larger clone is one nucleotide away. Ophthalmopathy patients had moderately to severely active disease, Clinical Activity Score of at least 3, NOSPECS grade of at least 4, and duration under 3 months. Patients with uncontrolled infections, other autoimmune diseases, pregnancy or lactation were excluded. Clinical symptoms, serum thyroxine and TRAb, thyroid ultrasound, and orbital computed tomography formed the basis for the diagnoses. PBMCs were isolated from 10 ml of fresh peripheral blood by Ficoll-Paque density gradient centrifugation. Total RNA was extracted with Trizol reagent, and quality was checked on an Agilent 2100 Bioanalyzer. The TCR beta CDR3 regions were amplified from RNA transcripts. The TCR CDR3 was subjected to a first round of RT-PCR using the HTBI primer set and the Qiagen OneStep RT-PCR kit. The libraries were constructed in a second round of multiplex PCR and then size-selected and purified. The libraries were sequenced on an Illumina HiSeq2000 using paired-end 100 bp reads. Per the source publication's procedure: Raw data were processed with SOAPnuke, discarding reads with adapters, uncalled bases, mean Phred below 15, or no exact constant-primer or identifier match. High-quality paired reads were merged with COPE v1.2.5, and unique nucleotide sequences were defined as clonotypes. Clonotypes were aligned to IMGT TRBV, TRBD and TRBJ reference segments using MiTCR v1.1. Only V-J combinations with frequency above 0.0001, covering about 99% of repertoires, were analysed. The TCS score was defined as F50 (clonal expansion) divided by E x V (chaos), with BLOSUM62-based TCRdist calculated between CDR3 peptides within each V-J. Welch's t-statistics and random forest reduced 500 to 550 V-J features to roughly 13, which were used in a naive Bayes classifier (R e1071). The public reads were run again by TCRdb, first through fastp at Q25 and then through MiXCR, and only productive beta chains were kept. When rows share a CDR3 protein, they turn into one entry using the most common DNA and genes. These V and J calls are TCRdb output, not the study's own analysis. The sample contains hundreds of thousands of distinct CDR3 sequences, less than 25% of them found a single time. 34% of the sample is held by the ten biggest clonotypes.

The CDR3 goes from the cysteine to the phenylalanine over 17 residues. Only the CDR3 region is kept as DNA, spanning 51 bases read in frame from base 1. CDR1 and CDR2, looked up from the germline V gene, are ENHRY and SYGVKD. V loses 0 bases, J loses 4 bases, and the germline ends lie 16 bases apart. The receptor was derived from a man younger than 40 with Graves' ophthalmopathy. The chain is assembled from TRBV10-3 and TRBJ2-1; the D gene is perhaps TRBD2, from 5 matching bases. Sequencing was performed on blood. The CDR3 region has the sequence CAISESEGSGWYNEQFF. The DNA is TGTGCCATCAGTGAGTCGGAAGGGAGCGGCTGGTACAATGAGCAGTTCTTC.